This T cell receptor beta chain was recorded in a study of blood T cell repertoires in COVID-19. Study as a whole: Acute and convalescent COVID-19 specimens originated in the United States, Italy and Spain. The analysed material was cDNA or gDNA that came from T cells, B-cell-depleted T cells, or PBMCs.

The V gene end was trimmed by 10 bases and the J gene end by 5 bases; junction bases not matched to a gene: 6. CDR3 length: 12 residues. Germline V CDR1 and CDR2: MDHEN, SYDVKM. Under the authors' procedure: For nucleated cells, counts were estimated from reference gene primer amplification. Data came from immunoSEQ multiplex PCR; TCRdb stores just in-frame clones and leaves some out. That table furnishes V, J and clone size, whereas the DNA furnished D and trimming. The profile shows fewer than 300,000 clones, over 75% of them singletons. This TCR was sampled from a human donor in a cohort sampled during active COVID-19. The source material was peripheral blood. V gene TRBV28 combines with J gene TRBJ1-1, with 8 nucleotides matching TRBD1. CDR3 sequence: CAIRTGLTEAFF. CDR3 bases: TGTGCCATTCGGACAGGGTTGACTGAAGCTTTCTTT.